These 31 T cell receptor beta chains came from one sample sequenced in a study of shared clonotypes between healthy human individuals. The assay was immunoSEQ multiplex PCR, and TCRdb's table has in-frame clones only and misses some. This sample yields 760,000 or so clones, of which 90% to 97% are seen a single time; under 0.25% belongs to the top ten. The naive CD8 population came from CD45RO-negative cells selected for CCR7, without terminally differentiated effector memory CD45RA+ cells. The sequencing input was naive CD8+ T cells sorted from blood. All receptors come from a man in his thirties or forties in good health.

The rearrangement joins TRBV5-6 to TRBJ2-7; 8 bases line up with TRBD2. Germline trimming cut 0 bases from V and 2 bases from J; bases unmatched to any gene: 4. The CDR3 length is 15 residues. Germline V gives CDR1 SGHDT, CDR2 YYEEEE. The CDR3 region is CASSLVGSGTYEQYF. CDR3 sequence (DNA): TGTGCCAGCAGCTTGGTCGGTAGCGGGACCTACGAGCAGTACTTC.

The gene calls are TRBV6-6 and TRBJ1-5; D ambiguous. Germline-derived CDR1 and CDR2 are MNHNY and SVGAGI (reference sequence). The CDR3 consists of 13 residues. Trimming left V 5 bases short and J 3 bases short, with 8 bases between. This CDR3 is CASSASHNQPQHF. CDR3 coding DNA: TGTGCCAGCAGTGCCTCCCACAATCAGCCCCAGCATTTT.

CDR3 nucleotide sequence: TGTGCCAGCAGTGTGGGACTAGCGGGAGTGAGTCCCTCCTACGAGCAGTACTTC. Translated, it gives CASSVGLAGVSPSYEQYF. The V gene is TRBV2, the J gene TRBJ2-7, with 14 nucleotides matching TRBD2. This CDR3 has 18 amino acids. V was pared by 4 bases and J by 0 bases, with 8 bases of the junction left unmatched. CDR1 and CDR2 (germline): SNHLY, FYNNEI.

As to this clone: At one of its ends the junction is not consistent with the germline gene, which may arise from a read error. Other nucleotide sequences from this sample produce the same CDR3. This sequence joins TRBV2 and TRBJ2-2; D is undetermined. Per the germline V gene, CDR1 is SNHLY and CDR2 is FYNNEI. The CDR3 has 12 amino acids. The CDR3 coding sequence is TGTGCTAGCAGTGAGGCCGCGGGGGAGCTGTTTTTT. Protein product: CASSEAAGELFF.

The chain uses TRBV9 and TRBJ2-1; D uncertain. This CDR3 region has 12 residues. The germline V gene has CDR1 SGDLS and CDR2 YYNGEE. Deletions cut 1 base from V and 8 bases from J, with 7 bases between. The CDR3 sequence: CASSVPPYEQFF. The CDR3 coding sequence is TGTGCCAGCAGCGTACCCCCCTATGAGCAGTTCTTC.

This clone was found once. This chain joins TRBV6-6 and TRBJ1-2, with TRBD1 identical over 8 bases. The CDR3 totals 13 residues. Germline-derived CDR1 and CDR2 are MNHNY and SVGAGI (reference sequence). The V segment lost 2 bases and the J segment 7 bases; nucleotides outside the gene matches: 3. CDR3 residues: CASSYQGAGGYTF. The CDR3, as DNA: TGTGCCAGCAGTTACCAGGGGGCGGGTGGCTACACCTTC.

The V and J genes are TRBV29-1 and TRBJ2-1; 7 bases fit TRBD1. V trimming: 4 bases; J trimming: 0 bases; junction bases outside the gene matches: 6. Per the germline V gene, CDR1 is SQVTM and CDR2 is ANQGSEA. This CDR3 comprises 15 residues. CDR3 DNA sequence: TGCAGCGTTGTGGGACAGCTGAGCTCCTACAATGAGCAGTTCTTC. This translates into CSVVGQLSSYNEQFF.

This clone was seen just once. The chain recombines TRBV5-6 with TRBJ2-7; weak D call: TRBD1 (6 bases). The length of the CDR3 is 14 residues. Germline V CDR1 and CDR2: SGHDT, YYEEEE. Trimming took off 4 bases at V and 3 bases at J, with 14 bases between the two ends. Here the CDR3 DNA reads TGTGCCAGCAGCCTACGGGACATACTCTACGAGCAGTACTTC. This encodes CASSLRDILYEQYF.

V usage is TRBV7-2 and J usage is TRBJ1-3, with D tentatively TRBD1 (6 bases). The V gene's germline CDR1 is SGHTA and CDR2 FQGNSA. The CDR3 extends over 14 amino acids. V gave up 5 bases and J gave up 3 bases, with 11 bases separating them. CDR3: CASSAGHDGNTIYF. DNA for the CDR3: TGTGCCAGCAGCGCGGGACACGATGGAAACACCATATATTTT.

The chain uses TRBV2 and TRBJ2-6; D is unresolved. Germline CDR1 is SNHLY and CDR2 is FYNNEI. The V gene lost 7 bases and the J gene lost 4 bases, with 5 bases spanning the gap. This CDR3 contains 12 residues. The CDR3, as DNA: TGTGCCAGCATGCCGGGGGCCAACGTCCTGACTTTC. It is translated as CASMPGANVLTF.

This clone was detected once. CDR3 coding DNA: TGTGCCAGCAGTTACCCCTATTTTTCAGGGTCGGGCACCGGGGAGCTGTTTTTT. The encoded protein is CASSYPYFSGSGTGELFF. The rearrangement uses TRBV28 and TRBJ2-2; weak D call: TRBD1 (5 bases). The V gene lost 4 bases and the J gene lost 4 bases, with 22 bases spanning the gap. Germline V gene data show CDR1 as MDHEN and CDR2 as SYDVKM. This CDR3 comprises 18 residues.

The genes are TRBV4-1 and TRBJ1-1; weak D call: TRBD1 (6 bases). V gave up 1 base and J gave up 11 bases, with 26 bases separating them. There are 17 residues in the CDR3. Germline CDR1 and CDR2: MGHRA and YSYEKL. This CDR3 reads CASSQGLSTYRAGEAFF. In DNA, the CDR3 is TGCGCCAGCAGCCAAGGCCTATCCACGTACAGGGCGGGAGAGGCTTTCTTT.

The chain recombines TRBV27 with TRBJ2-3; 8 bases are a match to TRBD2. Germline assignment: CDR1 MNHEY and CDR2 SMNVEV (reference sequence). V trimming: 2 bases; J trimming: 6 bases; junction bases outside the gene matches: 16. CDR3 size: 18 residues. The CDR3 region has the DNA TGTGCCAGCAGTTTAAGATTAGCGGGACGCCCCAGTAAGGATACGCAGTATTTT. It is translated as CASSLRLAGRPSKDTQYF.

The chain is built from TRBV28 and TRBJ2-7; possible D gene TRBD2, 5 bases. The V end lost 3 bases, the J end lost 2 bases, and 14 bases lay between the germline ends. Germline V gene sequence: CDR1 MDHEN, CDR2 SYDVKM. The CDR3 is made up of 15 amino acids. The CDR3 loop is CASSFEGLKAYEQYF. CDR3 DNA sequence: TGTGCCAGCAGTTTTGAGGGCCTAAAAGCCTACGAGCAGTACTTC. Using reference TRBV28 and TRBJ2-7 for the parts outside the CDR3, the full variable domain is DVKVTQSSRYLVKRTGEKVFLECVQDMDHENMFWYRQDPGLGLRLIYFSYDVKMKEKGDIPEGYSVSREKKERFSLILESASTNQTSMYLCASSFEGLKAYEQYFGPGTRLTVT.

The chain recombines TRBV27 with TRBJ1-4; no firm D call. The CDR3 is 14 residues long. CDR1 and CDR2 (germline): MNHEY, SMNVEV (reference sequence). The ends were cut back, 5 bases at V and 5 bases at J, with 12 bases in the middle. DNA of the CDR3: TGTGCCAGCAGTACTCTCGACGGGAATGAAAAACTGTTTTTT. Translated: CASSTLDGNEKLFF.

The chain is built from TRBV27 and TRBJ2-1; the match to TRBD2 covers 10 bases. Germline loops: CDR1 MNHEY, CDR2 SMNVEV (reference sequence). Germline trimming cut 6 bases from V and 0 bases from J; bases unmatched to any gene: 5. The CDR3 contains 16 residues. CDR3 sequence reads: CASRTASGSSYNEQFF. The CDR3 DNA reads TGTGCCAGCAGGACGGCTAGCGGGAGCTCCTACAATGAGCAGTTCTTC.

This chain joins TRBV29-1 and TRBJ2-3; 10 bases are a match to TRBD2. CDR3 length equals 14 residues. With V trimmed by 6 bases and J by 3 bases, 6 bases remained unmatched. CDR1 and CDR2 (germline): SQVTM, ANQGSEA. The CDR3 sequence is CSVTLAGETDTQYF. CDR3 bases: TGCAGCGTCACCCTAGCGGGAGAGACAGATACGCAGTATTTT.

Here the CDR3 DNA reads TGTGCCAGTAGTATAATGGGGGAGACTGAAGCTTTCTTT. This encodes CASSIMGETEAFF. The chain has TRBV19 and TRBJ1-1, with D perhaps matching TRBD1 (5 bases). Germline V CDR1 and CDR2: LNHDA, SQIVND (reference sequence). Trimming shortened V by 2 bases and J by 5 bases, and 9 bases separated the two germline ends. The CDR3 spans 13 residues.

The J gene is TRBJ1-1, the V gene TRBV25-1, with unresolved D. The CDR3 covers 14 residues. Germline loops: CDR1 MGHDK, CDR2 SYGVNS. V was trimmed by 1 base and J by 4 bases, leaving 10 bases between them. The CDR3 loop is CASSESAVFTEAFF. CDR3 bases: TGTGCCAGCAGTGAATCGGCCGTTTTCACTGAAGCTTTCTTT. Full variable domain (rest looked up from reference TRBV25-1 and TRBJ1-1): EADIYQTPRYLVIGTGKKITLECSQTMGHDKMYWYQQDPGMELHLIHYSYGVNSTEKGDLSSESTVSRIRTEHFPLTLESARPSHTSQYLCASSESAVFTEAFFGQGTRLTVV.

The chain joins TRBV29-1 to TRBJ2-7; D is unclear. CDR3 length equals 15 residues. V was trimmed by 1 base and J by 4 bases, leaving 17 bases between them. Looked up from germline, CDR1 is SQVTM and CDR2 is ANQGSEA. CDR3 in DNA: TGCAGCGTTGAAGTATATAGGCATTCGGCGTACGAGCAGTACTTC. It is translated as CSVEVYRHSAYEQYF.

The chain is built from TRBV30 and TRBJ1-2, with D unclear. Germline CDR1 reads GTSNPN; CDR2 reads SVGIG (reference sequence). This CDR3 is built from 14 residues. Trimming took 0 bases from V and 0 from J, leaving 8 bases between them. The CDR3 DNA reads as TGTGCCTGGAGTGTTACAGTAGCTAACTATGGCTACACCTTC. It is translated as CAWSVTVANYGYTF.

This chain joins TRBV7-9 and TRBJ2-7; unclear D gene. Germline V gene sequence: CDR1 SEHNR, CDR2 FQNEAQ (reference sequence). The V gene lost 4 bases and the J gene lost 4 bases, with 17 bases spanning the gap. The length of the CDR3 is 15 residues. In DNA form, the CDR3 reads TGTGCCAGCAGCTCCCAGACATCTCCACCTTACGAGCAGTACTTC. Protein product: CASSSQTSPPYEQYF.

Notes on this clone: An end of the junction does not agree with germline; a read error may underlie this. This chain uses TRBV11-2 with TRBJ2-7; perhaps TRBD2 as D (6 bases). The CDR3 spans 14 residues. CDR1 SGHAT and CDR2 FQNNGV come from the germline V gene. The CDR3: CASSLEDYTQEQYF. As DNA, the CDR3 is TGTGCCAGCAGCCTAGAGGACTATACACAGGAGCAGTACTTC. The entire variable domain, with the rest obtained from reference TRBV11-2 and TRBJ2-7, is as follows: EAGVAQSPRYKIIEKRQSVAFWCNPISGHATLYWYQQILGQGPKLLIQFQNNGVVDDSQLPKDRFSAERLKGVDSTLKIQPAKLEDSAVYLCASSLEDYTQEQYFGPGTRLTVT.

This chain joins TRBV10-2 and TRBJ2-1; D is perhaps TRBD2 (6 bases). This CDR3 contains 15 residues. With 2 bases removed from V and 4 bases from J, the gap between germline ends came to 12 bases. Per germline, CDR1 WSHSY and CDR2 SAAADI. The CDR3 nucleotides are TGCGCCAGCAGTGAGATTAGCGGCTCATACAATGAGCAGTTCTTC. Protein: CASSEISGSYNEQFF.

This clone came up once. V gene TRBV14 combines with J gene TRBJ2-1; the D gene is possibly TRBD2 (5 bases). The CDR3 is 17 amino acids. Germline lookup yields CDR1 SGHDN and CDR2 FVKESK. Trimming left V 0 bases short and J 3 bases short, with 15 bases between. The CDR3 sequence is CASSQEVNSGLYNEQFF. CDR3 sequence (DNA): TGTGCCAGCAGCCAAGAGGTCAACAGCGGCCTCTACAATGAGCAGTTCTTC.

The chain couples TRBV5-1 to TRBJ2-7; 13 bases are shared with TRBD2. V was pared by 3 bases and J by 2 bases, with 8 bases of the junction left unmatched. This CDR3 contains 17 residues. In germline, CDR1 is SGHRS, CDR2 YFSETQ. The CDR3 bases are TGCGCCAGCAGCTCCGGGACTAGCGGGAATTCAGCCTACGAGCAGTACTTC. Protein product: CASSSGTSGNSAYEQYF.

The chain has TRBV7-9 and TRBJ2-5, with 9 bases lining up with TRBD2. CDR1 SEHNR and CDR2 FQNEAQ come from the germline V gene (reference sequence). This CDR3 is 18 amino acids long. V trimming: 5 bases; J trimming: 2 bases; junction bases outside the gene matches: 15. The CDR3 DNA reads TGTGCCAGCAGCCAAACCTCCCGTATAGCGGGAGTTCAAGAGACCCAGTACTTC. This codes for CASSQTSRIAGVQETQYF.

This clone was picked up a small number of times. In the same sample, other DNA sequences code for this CDR3. The chain recombines TRBV5-1 with TRBJ2-1, with a possible D match to TRBD1 (6 bases). CDR1 and CDR2 (germline): SGHRS, YFSETQ. This CDR3 region has 12 residues. V dropped 3 bases and J dropped 6 bases, with 7 bases sitting between them. CDR3: CASSSDSNEQFF. CDR3 in DNA: TGCGCCAGCAGCTCGGACAGCAATGAGCAGTTCTTC.

The chain uses TRBV29-1 and TRBJ2-3; no reliable D call. Germline V gene data show CDR1 as SQVTM and CDR2 as ANQGSEA. Trimming cost V 6 bases and J 7 bases, with 14 bases left between them. CDR3 length: 12 residues. Written as DNA, the CDR3 is TGCAGCGTGTGGTCGGGCATGAATACGCAGTATTTT. Translating it yields CSVWSGMNTQYF.

The rearrangement links TRBV6-5 to TRBJ1-3; no firm D call. V dropped 5 bases and J dropped 9 bases, with 11 bases sitting between them. There are 12 residues in the CDR3. Germline V CDR1 and CDR2: MNHEY, SVGAGI. This chain's CDR3 is CASSDGLRTIYF. The CDR3 DNA reads as TGTGCCAGCAGTGACGGGCTCCGCACCATATATTTT.

The chain couples TRBV5-6 to TRBJ1-2; no firm D call. V lost 0 bases and J lost 3, with 12 bases in between. Germline V CDR1 and CDR2: SGHDT, YYEEEE. The CDR3 is 15 residues long. CDR3 region: CASSLGLPGYYGYTF. CDR3 nucleotides: TGTGCCAGCAGCTTGGGCCTTCCGGGTTACTATGGCTACACCTTC.